One sample yielded the 22 T cell receptor beta chains listed below, sequenced in a study of T cell responses to AZD1222 COVID-19 vaccine. Only in-frame clones appear in the TCRdb table, and some are missing; sequencing was by immunoSEQ multiplex PCR. The table lists around 180,000 clones, almost 90% of them singletons. The sample consisted of peripheral blood, taken on day 0 of AZD1222 vaccination. The receptors shown here come from an adult in good health.

As regards this clone: In the same sample, other DNA sequences code for this CDR3. This sequence joins TRBV30 and TRBJ2-7; a weak D match, TRBD1 (6 bases). The germline V gene has CDR1 GTSNPN and CDR2 SVGIG (reference sequence). Trimming took 3 bases from V and 4 from J, leaving 7 bases between them. The CDR3 is 11 amino acids. CDR3 DNA sequence: TGTGCCTGGAGAAGGGGGTACGAGCAGTACTTC. Its translation: CAWRRGYEQYF.

CDR3 loop: CASSIGTGELFF. Written as DNA, the CDR3 is TGTGCCAGTAGTATTGGGACCGGGGAGCTGTTTTTT. The chain employs TRBV19 and TRBJ2-2; D call uncertain. The CDR3 totals 12 residues. V lost 3 bases and J 5 bases, leaving 4 bases between the germline ends. CDR1 is LNHDA, CDR2 SQIVND, per germline (reference sequence).

The genes are TRBV5-5 and TRBJ1-2, with 9 bases matching TRBD1. This CDR3 spans 16 amino acids. Germline trimming cut 6 bases from V and 2 bases from J; bases unmatched to any gene: 11. The germline gives CDR1 SGHKS, CDR2 YYEKEE (reference sequence). The CDR3 nucleotides are TGTGCCAGCACGTCCCGTGGACAGGGGCGGAACTATGGCTACACCTTC. As protein: CASTSRGQGRNYGYTF.

The CDR3 sequence is CASSYRDRAGNSPLHF. CDR3 nucleotides: TGCGCCAGCAGCTACCGGGACAGGGCGGGAAATTCACCCCTCCACTTT. The V call is TRBV5-1, the J call TRBJ1-6; TRBD1 agrees at 9 bases. This CDR3 has 16 amino acids. Germline loops: CDR1 SGHRS, CDR2 YFSETQ. Trimming at V came to 3 bases and at J to 7 bases, leaving 8 bases not matched to a gene. The full variable domain, in which reference TRBV5-1 and TRBJ1-6 provide the parts outside the CDR3, is KAGVTQTPRYLIKTRGQQVTLSCSPISGHRSVSWYQQTPGQGLQFLFEYFSETQRNKGNFPGRFSGRQFSNSRSEMNVSTLELGDSALYLCASSYRDRAGNSPLHFGNGTRLTVT.

V is TRBV11-2 and J is TRBJ2-7, with D maybe TRBD1 (5 bases). The V end lost 3 bases, the J end lost 4 bases, and 16 bases lay between the germline ends. Germline V gene lookup returns CDR1 SGHAT and CDR2 FQNNGV. The CDR3 runs 15 residues. CDR3 sequence reads: CASSFLRVPPYEQYF. The DNA for the CDR3 is TGTGCCAGCAGCTTCCTCAGGGTACCGCCTTACGAGCAGTACTTC.

The chain joins TRBV6-2 or TRBV6-3 to TRBJ1-6, with D unclear. The CDR3 totals 11 residues. CDR1 and CDR2 (germline): MNHEY, SVGEGT. V lost 2 bases and J 16 bases, leaving 9 bases between the germline ends. CDR3 in DNA: TGTGCCAGCAGTTACGGGGTAGTACTCCACTTT. Amino acid sequence: CASSYGVVLHF.

The rearrangement uses TRBV6-5 and TRBJ2-7; no firm D call. The V and J ends lost 6 bases and 0 bases respectively, with 12 bases between them. Germline V gives CDR1 MNHEY, CDR2 SVGAGI. This CDR3 is 14 amino acids long. Here the CDR3 DNA reads TGTGCCAGCAGCTCGGACGGTGGCTCCTACGAGCAGTACTTC. This sequence encodes CASSSDGGSYEQYF.

The chain joins TRBV15 to TRBJ1-1; a weak D match, TRBD1 (5 bases). CDR1 is LNHNV, CDR2 YYDKDF, per germline (reference sequence). This CDR3 region has 16 residues. V shed 6 bases and J shed 3 bases, with 20 bases lying between them. CDR3 DNA: TGTGCCACCAGGGGCCGCGAGACAGCTCGGGACACTGAAGCTTTCTTT. Protein: CATRGRETARDTEAFF.

The rearrangement joins TRBV13 to TRBJ1-1; D is possibly TRBD1 (5 bases). V was shortened by 2 bases and J by 0 bases, with 7 bases between the two germline ends. This CDR3 has 14 amino acids. The germline V gene encodes CDR1 PRHDT and CDR2 FYEKMQ (reference sequence). CDR3 nucleotide sequence: TGTGCCAGCAGCTTATCCAGGGTGAACACTGAAGCTTTCTTT. Encoded protein: CASSLSRVNTEAFF.

This sequence joins TRBV9 and TRBJ2-7; TRBD2 matches at 8 bases. Germline CDR1 reads SGDLS; CDR2 reads YYNGEE. Trimming at V came to 3 bases and at J to 4 bases, leaving 9 bases not matched to a gene. This CDR3 is 15 amino acids long. CDR3 coding DNA: TGTGCCAGCAGCGCCAATAGCGGGGCCTCATACGAGCAGTACTTC. It yields the protein CASSANSGASYEQYF.

V is TRBV12-5 and J is TRBJ2-1; 12 positions agree with TRBD1. V shed 5 bases and J 7 bases; nucleotides not matched to a gene: 6. CDR1 and CDR2 from the germline V gene are LGHNT and FRNRAP. The CDR3 is made up of 15 amino acids. CDR3 nucleotide sequence: TGTGCTAGTGGTCCCGGGACAGGGGGCTTTAATGAGCAGTTCTTC. Protein product: CASGPGTGGFNEQFF.

The chain recombines TRBV5-8 with TRBJ2-5; D uncertain. The CDR3 consists of 13 residues. Between the trimmed V and J ends, which lost 1 base and 1 base, there was a span of 5 bases. The germline CDR1 and CDR2 sequences are SGHTS and YDEGEE. The CDR3 reads CASSLNVQETQYF. The CDR3, as DNA: TGTGCCAGCAGCTTGAACGTCCAAGAGACCCAGTACTTC.

This rearrangement joins TRBV28 to TRBJ2-7, with unresolved D. V lost 3 bases and J 3 bases, leaving 12 bases between the germline ends. The CDR3 is 14 amino acids. Germline CDR1 reads MDHEN; CDR2 reads SYDVKM. In nucleotides, the CDR3 is TGTGCCAGCAGTTTCATTGGGGATTACTACGAGCAGTACTTC. Translated: CASSFIGDYYEQYF. Filled out from reference TRBV28 and TRBJ2-7, the complete variable domain reads DVKVTQSSRYLVKRTGEKVFLECVQDMDHENMFWYRQDPGLGLRLIYFSYDVKMKEKGDIPEGYSVSREKKERFSLILESASTNQTSMYLCASSFIGDYYEQYFGPGTRLTVT.

Comment on this clone: A read error may produce the germline difference seen at one junction end. The rearrangement links TRBV6-1 to TRBJ1-6; the D is unclear. Per the germline V gene, CDR1 is MNHNS and CDR2 is SASEGT. The CDR3 spans 13 residues. CDR3: CASSEAAQFRDQF. As DNA, the CDR3 is TGTGCCAGCAGTGAAGCGGCGCAGTTCAGAGACCAGTTT.

The chain combines TRBV9 with TRBJ2-1, with 10 bases aligning to TRBD2. Germline CDR1 SGDLS, CDR2 YYNGEE. CDR3 length: 15 residues. Losses at the gene ends were 1 base for V and 8 bases for J; bases not matched to a gene: 6. CDR3 DNA sequence: TGTGCCAGCAGCGTAAGAGCGGGGGGGCCGGATGAGCAGTTCTTC. It is translated as CASSVRAGGPDEQFF.

This chain joins TRBV3-1 (or the pseudogene TRBV3-2) and TRBJ1-3; D uncertain. Trimming took 0 bases from V and 4 from J, leaving 7 bases between them. The V gene's germline CDR1 is LGHDT and CDR2 YNNKEL (reference sequence). The CDR3 runs 14 residues. The CDR3 loop reads CASSQDAVGNTIYF. Here the CDR3 DNA reads TGTGCCAGCAGCCAAGATGCTGTCGGAAACACCATATATTTT.

J is TRBJ2-5 and V is TRBV9; D perhaps matches TRBD1 (6 bases). The CDR3 extends over 13 amino acids. The germline CDR1 and CDR2 sequences are SGDLS and YYNGEE. The V end was cut by 3 bases, the J end by 5 bases, with 11 bases between. In nucleotides, the CDR3 is TGTGCCAGCAGCGCAACAGGGTTGGAGACCCAGTACTTC. It codes for CASSATGLETQYF.

The chain couples TRBV15 to TRBJ1-5, with D hard to call. The V end lost 1 base, the J end lost 7 bases, and 14 bases lay between the germline ends. The CDR3 sequence is 15 residues long. Germline V gene sequence: CDR1 LNHNV, CDR2 YYDKDF (reference sequence). CDR3 amino acids: CATSRGGQAGQPQHF. DNA of the CDR3: TGTGCCACCAGCAGAGGCGGGCAAGCTGGACAGCCCCAGCATTTT.

The chain employs TRBV19 and TRBJ2-1; possible D gene TRBD2, 6 bases. From germline, CDR1 is LNHDA and CDR2 SQIVND (reference sequence). The CDR3 extends over 16 amino acids. Trimming left V 4 bases short and J 5 bases short, with 18 bases between. The CDR3 coding sequence is TGTGCCAGTAGTACGCTACTAGCCCCTGGGAACAATGAGCAGTTCTTC. This encodes CASSTLLAPGNNEQFF.

Comment on this clone: Within the sample, other DNA sequences also encode this same CDR3. The CDR3 region is CASSPTATNEKLFF. Written as DNA, the CDR3 is TGTGCCAGCAGCCCGACGGCAACTAATGAAAAACTGTTTTTT. The chain has TRBV6-2 or TRBV6-3 and TRBJ1-4; D remains ambiguous. V was trimmed by 6 bases and J by 0 bases, leaving 8 bases between them. The CDR3 has 14 residues. Germline V gene data show CDR1 as MNHEY and CDR2 as SVGEGT.

The rearrangement links TRBV7-9 to TRBJ1-5; TRBD1 matches at 8 bases. The germline CDR1 and CDR2 sequences are SEHNR and FQNEAQ (reference sequence). The CDR3 consists of 13 residues. Trimming took 5 bases from V and 7 from J; bases not matched to a gene: 4. CDR3 residues: CASSQGAEQPQHF. The CDR3 coding sequence is TGTGCCAGCAGCCAGGGGGCAGAACAGCCCCAGCATTTT.

The chain employs TRBV5-6 and TRBJ2-7, with 8 bases identical to TRBD1. The CDR3 runs to 18 residues. Germline CDR1 reads SGHDT; CDR2 reads YYEEEE. Trimming took 0 bases from V and 3 from J; bases not matched to a gene: 14. The CDR3 DNA reads as TGTGCCAGCAGCTTGGGGTCCCCCGGCAGGGGGCGGAACTACGAGCAGTACTTC. It codes for CASSLGSPGRGRNYEQYF. Using reference TRBV5-6 and TRBJ2-7 for the parts outside the CDR3, the full variable domain is DAGVTQSPTHLIKTRGQQVTLRCSPKSGHDTVSWYQQALGQGPQFIFQYYEEEERQRGNFPDRFSGHQFPNYSSELNVNALLLGDSALYLCASSLGSPGRGRNYEQYFGPGTRLTVT.